Each of the 4 T cell receptor beta chains below was sequenced from the same sample in a study of blood T cell repertoires in COVID-19. Sequencing was performed with immunoSEQ multiplex PCR; in TCRdb, only in-frame clones are kept and a portion is missing. This sample has 90,000 to 120,000 clones, with about three quarters found just once. The sequencing sample was made of peripheral blood. These TCRs come from a man aged 65 to 79 with acute or convalescent COVID-19.

V is TRBV3-1 (or the pseudogene TRBV3-2) and J is TRBJ2-1, with 7 positions matching TRBD2. The ends lost 0 bases at V and 0 bases at J; junction bases unmatched: 2. Germline CDR1 LGHDT, CDR2 YNNKEL (reference sequence). The CDR3 is 16 amino acids. The CDR3 region has the DNA TGTGCCAGCAGCCAAGAAGCGGGGACCTCCTACAATGAGCAGTTCTTC. Translation: CASSQEAGTSYNEQFF.

The chain carries TRBV6-6 and TRBJ1-3; the match to TRBD1 covers 10 bases. CDR1 and CDR2 from the germline V gene are MNHNY and SVGAGI (reference sequence). This CDR3 has 15 residues. J lost 7 bases, V lost 2 bases, and 5 bases had no gene match. The CDR3 loop reads CASSYAETGGNTIYF. In nucleotides, the CDR3 is TGTGCCAGCAGTTACGCTGAGACAGGGGGCAACACCATATATTTT.

The chain has TRBV6-6 and TRBJ2-7, with a possible D match to TRBD2 (7 bases). The CDR3 has 13 residues. The germline V and J ends were trimmed by 6 bases and 3 bases, with 12 bases remaining between them. Germline-derived CDR1 and CDR2 are MNHNY and SVGAGI (reference sequence). Here the CDR3 reads CASRRGGDYEQYF. DNA for the CDR3: TGTGCCAGCAGGCGAGGGGGGGACTACGAGCAGTACTTC.

The rearrangement links TRBV6-5 to TRBJ2-7, with 9 bases matching TRBD1. Germline V lookup: CDR1 MNHEY, CDR2 SVGAGI. The trim removed 6 bases at V and 1 base at J, leaving 4 bases unmatched. The CDR3 extends over 14 amino acids. The CDR3 here is CASRPGQGSYEQYF. DNA for the CDR3: TGTGCCAGCAGGCCGGGACAGGGATCCTACGAGCAGTACTTC.